The 31 T cell receptor beta chains below were found in one sample sequenced in a study of cytomegalovirus exposure and HLA in healthy donors. The PCR employed 60 Vbeta primers together with 13 Jbeta primers. Sequenced by immunoSEQ multiplex PCR; TCRdb stores in-frame clones only, minus some. This sample carries 100,000 to 150,000 clones, roughly 78% of them seen once, and the ten largest clones take 11%. Sequenced sample: PBMCs. The source of these receptors is a man aged 25-45 years in good health and CMV-seropositive.

V gene TRBV10-3 combines with J gene TRBJ2-1; D is undetermined. Germline lookup yields CDR1 ENHRY and CDR2 SYGVKD. The V gene lost 7 bases and the J gene lost 2 bases, with 12 bases spanning the gap. The CDR3 runs 14 residues. The CDR3 nucleotides read TGTGCCATCACTGGGTCTCTAACCTACAATGAGCAGTTCTTC. Its protein product is CAITGSLTYNEQFF.

This clone has a single count. The chain couples TRBV28 to TRBJ1-2; TRBD1 matches at 7 bases. After removal of 4 bases from V and 3 bases from J, the junction contained 8 bases not matched to a gene. The germline V gene has CDR1 MDHEN and CDR2 SYDVKM. The CDR3 is made up of 15 amino acids. The CDR3 region is CASSSAQGVYYGYTF. Here the CDR3 DNA reads TGTGCCAGCAGTTCTGCGCAGGGGGTCTACTATGGCTACACCTTC.

The chain carries TRBV10-3 and TRBJ2-7; perhaps TRBD2 as D (6 bases). V was cut by 3 bases and J by 5 bases, with 14 bases left in between. Germline CDR1 reads ENHRY; CDR2 reads SYGVKD. CDR3 length equals 14 residues. The CDR3 reads CAISDIRERDEQYF. In nucleotides, the CDR3 is TGTGCCATCAGTGATATCAGGGAGCGGGACGAGCAGTACTTC.

CDR3 DNA: TGTGCCAGTAGTATAGGAGGAGTCTCCTACAATGAGCAGTTCTTC. Amino acids: CASSIGGVSYNEQFF. This chain links TRBV19 with TRBJ2-1; no clear D. Trimming removed 1 base from V and 0 bases from J, with 7 bases in between. The CDR3 spans 15 residues. Germline CDR1 is LNHDA and CDR2 is SQIVND (reference sequence). The full variable domain, rest sourced from reference TRBV19 and TRBJ2-1, is DGGITQSPKYLFRKEGQNVTLSCEQNLNHDAMYWYRQDPGQGLRLIYYSQIVNDFQKGDIAEGYSVSREKKESFPLTVTSAQKNPTAFYLCASSIGGVSYNEQFFGPGTRLTVL.

The DNA for the CDR3 is TGTGCCAGCAGTTCCCCGATCGGGTTCGGGAACACTGAAGCTTTCTTT. Protein: CASSSPIGFGNTEAFF. The chain recombines TRBV28 with TRBJ1-1, with unresolved D. Trimming took 4 bases from V and 1 from J, leaving 16 bases between them. CDR3 length equals 16 residues. Germline V gives CDR1 MDHEN, CDR2 SYDVKM.

J is TRBJ2-7 and V is TRBV5-6; the D is unclear. The V and J ends lost 5 bases and 0 bases respectively, with 12 bases between them. This CDR3 is 14 amino acids long. Germline V gives CDR1 SGHDT, CDR2 YYEEEE. This CDR3 is CASRVLRSSYEQYF. The DNA for the CDR3 is TGTGCCAGCAGAGTTCTTAGGAGCTCCTACGAGCAGTACTTC. Together with reference TRBV5-6 and TRBJ2-7, the CDR3 gives the full variable domain: DAGVTQSPTHLIKTRGQQVTLRCSPKSGHDTVSWYQQALGQGPQFIFQYYEEEERQRGNFPDRFSGHQFPNYSSELNVNALLLGDSALYLCASRVLRSSYEQYFGPGTRLTVT.

The rearrangement links TRBV5-1 to TRBJ2-3, with D tentatively TRBD2 (6 bases). CDR1 SGHRS and CDR2 YFSETQ come from the germline V gene. The CDR3 is 14 amino acids. The V and J ends lost 4 bases and 2 bases respectively, with 11 bases between them. The CDR3 DNA reads as TGCGCCAGCAGCCGGGACTCCTCCACAGATACGCAGTATTTT. Translating gives CASSRDSSTDTQYF.

The genes are TRBV4-3 and TRBJ1-4, with TRBD1 matching over 11 bases. The CDR3 length is 17 residues. CDR1 is LGHNA, CDR2 YSLEER, per germline. The trim removed 0 bases at V and 8 bases at J, leaving 8 bases unmatched. In nucleotides, the CDR3 is TGCGCCAGCAGCCAAGATAGCCGGACAGGGGGCCGGGAAAAACTGTTTTTT. It encodes CASSQDSRTGGREKLFF.

The chain couples TRBV18 to TRBJ1-4; possible D gene TRBD1, 6 bases. The CDR3 runs to 13 residues. V gave up 8 bases and J gave up 2 bases, with 9 bases separating them. Per the germline V gene, CDR1 is KGHSH and CDR2 is LQKENI. Written as DNA, the CDR3 is TGTGCCAGCGCAGGGGTTACTAATGAAAAACTGTTTTTT. Its protein is CASAGVTNEKLFF. Full variable domain (missing parts from reference TRBV18 and TRBJ1-4): NAGVMQNPRHLVRRRGQEARLRCSPMKGHSHVYWYRQLPEEGLKFMVYLQKENIIDESGMPKERFSAEFPKEGPSILRIQQVVRGDSAAYFCASAGVTNEKLFFGSGTQLSVL.

The gene calls are TRBV13 and TRBJ2-6, with D perhaps TRBD2 (6 bases). Trimming took off 5 bases at V and 8 bases at J, with 16 bases between the two ends. The CDR3 runs 15 residues. Germline CDR1 and CDR2: PRHDT and FYEKMQ (reference sequence). The CDR3 nucleotides read TGTGCCAGCAGCCCCGACAGCGGGCTTACCAACGTCCTGACTTTC. Encoded protein: CASSPDSGLTNVLTF.

On this clone itself: Germline is not matched at one junction end, which may reflect a read error. The V and J genes are TRBV20-1 and TRBJ2-1; possibly TRBD2 for D (6 bases). The CDR3 totals 11 residues. CDR1 DFQATT and CDR2 SNEGSKA come from the germline V gene (reference sequence). The CDR3 reads CSASPGDSSVF. CDR3 coding DNA: TGCAGTGCTAGTCCCGGGGACTCCTCGGTCTTC.

The chain links TRBV5-4 to TRBJ2-1, with 10 bases fitting TRBD2. The CDR3 is 16 residues long. The J segment lost 2 bases and the V segment lost 0 bases, leaving 2 bases of the junction unmatched. The V gene's germline CDR1 is SGHNT and CDR2 YYREEE (reference sequence). CDR3 amino acids: CASSLGLAGAYNEQFF. The CDR3, as DNA: TGTGCCAGCAGCTTGGGGCTAGCGGGAGCCTACAATGAGCAGTTCTTC.

J is TRBJ2-7 and V is TRBV5-1; 11 positions agree with TRBD1. J lost 6 bases, V lost 3 bases, and 5 bases had no gene match. The CDR3 runs to 14 residues. Germline V gene data show CDR1 as SGHRS and CDR2 as YFSETQ. CDR3 residues: CASSSGQGGREQYF. CDR3 nucleotides: TGCGCCAGCAGCTCGGGACAGGGGGGCCGCGAGCAGTACTTC.

This clone came up a few times. V is TRBV5-6 and J is TRBJ2-7; 8 positions agree with TRBD2. The V segment lost 0 bases and the J segment 5 bases; nucleotides outside the gene matches: 7. In germline, CDR1 is SGHDT, CDR2 YYEEEE. The CDR3 length is 15 residues. CDR3 coding DNA: TGTGCCAGCAGCTTGGACGGGACTAGAGCCCACGAGCAGTACTTC. Translated: CASSLDGTRAHEQYF.

This sequence joins TRBV28 and TRBJ1-5; tentative D call: TRBD1 (5 bases). CDR1 MDHEN and CDR2 SYDVKM come from the germline V gene. There are 16 residues in the CDR3. V lost 1 base to trimming and J lost 1 base, with 11 bases between them. The chain's CDR3 is CASSLSSGWSNQPQHF. The CDR3 DNA is TGTGCCAGCAGTTTATCCTCAGGGTGGAGCAATCAGCCCCAGCATTTT.

V usage is TRBV9 and J usage is TRBJ1-5; D not certain. From germline, CDR1 is SGDLS and CDR2 YYNGEE. Trimming took 0 bases from V and 5 from J, leaving 9 bases between them. This CDR3 has 14 amino acids. CDR3 DNA: TGTGCCAGCAGCGTAGGGGCAGGCGATCAGCCCCAGCATTTT. Translated, it gives CASSVGAGDQPQHF.

The rearrangement links TRBV5-6 to TRBJ1-1, with a weak D call TRBD1 (5 bases). The CDR3 contains 11 residues. Germline-derived CDR1 and CDR2 are SGHDT and YYEEEE. With 0 bases removed from V and 11 bases from J, the gap between germline ends came to 8 bases. The CDR3 DNA is TGTGCCAGCAGCTTGGTGGGGCTGGCTTTCTTT. Protein: CASSLVGLAFF.

This chain uses TRBV4-2 with TRBJ2-7; 12 bases match TRBD2. After removal of 0 bases from V and 0 bases from J, the junction contained 6 bases not matched to a gene. Germline V gene lookup returns CDR1 LGHNA and CDR2 YNFKEQ. The CDR3 runs 18 residues. The CDR3 reads CASSQDTLAGGLSYEQYF. The CDR3 DNA follows: TGTGCCAGCAGCCAAGATACACTAGCGGGAGGCCTCTCCTACGAGCAGTACTTC.

The V gene is TRBV27, the J gene TRBJ2-1; possible D gene TRBD2, 5 bases. V was trimmed by 2 bases and J by 2 bases, leaving 10 bases between them. Germline CDR1 and CDR2: MNHEY and SMNVEV (reference sequence). The length of the CDR3 is 15 residues. The CDR3 DNA follows: TGTGCCAGCAGTTTAGATGCAGCGGCCTACAATGAGCAGTTCTTC. Protein product: CASSLDAAAYNEQFF.

This chain uses TRBV10-3 with TRBJ2-1; TRBD2 might be the D (5 bases). Trimming cost V 6 bases and J 6 bases, with 9 bases left between them. The CDR3 consists of 12 residues. Looked up from germline, CDR1 is ENHRY and CDR2 is SYGVKD. The CDR3 here is CAISPRGNEQFF. CDR3 in DNA: TGTGCCATCAGCCCCCGGGGCAATGAGCAGTTCTTC.

Only a few counts were recorded for this clone. This chain uses TRBV30 with TRBJ1-4; possibly TRBD1 for D (5 bases). Trimming left V 5 bases short and J 10 bases short, with 20 bases between. The CDR3 runs to 14 residues. CDR1 and CDR2 from the germline V gene are GTSNPN and SVGIG (reference sequence). The CDR3 region is CAWAGNRGVAKLFF. The DNA for the CDR3 is TGTGCCTGGGCCGGGAATCGGGGGGTGGCAAAACTGTTTTTT. The full variable domain, with the rest looked up from reference TRBV30 and TRBJ1-4, is SQTIHQWPATLVQPVGSPLSLECTVEGTSNPNLYWYRQAAGRGLQLLFYSVGIGQISSEVPQNLSASRPQDRQFILSSKKLLLSDSGFYLCAWAGNRGVAKLFFGSGTQLSVL.

This clone was seen a handful of times. V usage is TRBV4-3 and J usage is TRBJ2-2; TRBD2 is a possible D gene (5 bases). This CDR3 comprises 17 residues. Per the germline V gene, CDR1 is LGHNA and CDR2 is YSLEER. V lost 4 bases to trimming and J lost 6 bases, with 21 bases between them. CDR3 sequence reads: CASSRIPEGLRAGELFF. Here the CDR3 DNA reads TGCGCCAGCAGCCGAATACCCGAGGGCCTTAGGGCCGGGGAGCTGTTTTTT.

The J gene is TRBJ2-1, the V gene TRBV6-5; no clear D gene. This CDR3 is built from 11 residues. From germline, CDR1 is MNHEY and CDR2 SVGAGI. Trimming removed 5 bases at V and 12 bases at J, with 11 bases between. In DNA form, the CDR3 reads TGTGCCAGCAGTCTAGGAGTAGTGCAGTTCTTC. Its protein is CASSLGVVQFF.

The chain carries TRBV7-2 and TRBJ2-7; tentative D call: TRBD1 (6 bases). V was pared by 0 bases and J by 6 bases, with 9 bases between. The germline CDR1 and CDR2 sequences are SGHTA and FQGNSA. This CDR3 spans 13 amino acids. The CDR3 DNA sequence: TGTGCCAGCAGCTTAGCACAGGGTGGCGAGCAGTACTTC. Its translation: CASSLAQGGEQYF.

This clone was seen a few times. The genes are TRBV5-1 and TRBJ1-4; D is unclear. CDR1 is SGHRS and CDR2 is YFSETQ in the germline V gene. The CDR3 consists of 14 residues. V was shortened by 1 base and J by 7 bases, with 11 bases between the two germline ends. CDR3 residues: CASSLSEPGEKLFF. The CDR3 DNA sequence: TGCGCCAGCAGCTTGTCGGAGCCCGGTGAAAAACTGTTTTTT.

V is TRBV19 and J is TRBJ1-5; 9 nucleotides line up with TRBD1. The CDR3 covers 16 residues. The germline CDR1 and CDR2 sequences are LNHDA and SQIVND (reference sequence). J gave up 3 bases and V 3 bases, and 6 bases lay outside the gene matches. The CDR3 is CASSIMGQGDNQPQHF. The DNA for the CDR3 is TGTGCCAGTAGTATTATGGGACAGGGAGACAATCAGCCCCAGCATTTT.

The chain combines TRBV28 with TRBJ2-7; 10 nucleotides match TRBD2. The germline V gene has CDR1 MDHEN and CDR2 SYDVKM. V trimming: 9 bases; J trimming: 0 bases; junction bases outside the gene matches: 5. CDR3 length: 14 amino acids. In DNA form, the CDR3 reads TGTGCCAGTTACCCTAGCGGGAGCTCCTACGAGCAGTACTTC. It is translated as CASYPSGSSYEQYF.

The chain has TRBV4-1 and TRBJ2-1; no clear D. Deletions cut 1 base from V and 3 bases from J, with 10 bases between. Germline V gives CDR1 MGHRA, CDR2 YSYEKL. The length of the CDR3 is 15 residues. CDR3 sequence: CASSQVENSYNEQFF. In DNA form, the CDR3 reads TGCGCCAGCAGCCAAGTAGAGAACAGCTACAATGAGCAGTTCTTC.

The CDR3: CASSRRGQGTKRGYTF. CDR3 sequence (DNA): TGTGCCAGCAGCAGACGGGGACAGGGGACTAAGCGTGGCTACACCTTC. The V call is TRBV7-8, the J call TRBJ1-2, with 10 bases identical to TRBD1. Germline trimming cut 5 bases from V and 7 bases from J; bases unmatched to any gene: 13. The CDR3 runs 16 residues. The germline gives CDR1 SGHVS, CDR2 FQNEAQ.

This clone has only a few counts. The V call is TRBV19, the J call TRBJ2-2, with D possibly being TRBD1 (6 bases). The CDR3 covers 14 residues. The germline CDR1 and CDR2 sequences are LNHDA and SQIVND (reference sequence). V was pared by 7 bases and J by 2 bases, with 11 bases between. Here the CDR3 DNA reads TGTGCCAGTAAATTACAGGGTAACACCGGGGAGCTGTTTTTT. Its protein product is CASKLQGNTGELFF.

The chain combines TRBV6-5 with TRBJ2-5, with 7 bases lining up with TRBD1. CDR1 and CDR2 (germline): MNHEY, SVGAGI. V was clipped by 5 bases and J by 1 base; unmatched bases: 4. This CDR3 contains 14 residues. The CDR3 coding sequence is TGTGCCAGCAGTCCGGGACAGTCCCAAGAGACCCAGTACTTC. Translated, it gives CASSPGQSQETQYF.